What follows are 9 T cell receptor beta chains derived from one specimen sequenced in a study of cytomegalovirus exposure and HLA in healthy donors. PCR involved 60 Vbeta and 13 Jbeta primers. Measured with immunoSEQ multiplex PCR; TCRdb has only the in-frame clones, and not every one. The repertoire holds around 140,000 clones, with 85% to 90% as singletons. The sample taken for sequencing was PBMCs. The receptors stem from a woman in her thirties in good health and CMV-seronegative.

This rearrangement joins TRBV4-2 to TRBJ1-5, with 7 bases fitting TRBD1. J lost 4 bases, V lost 0 bases, and 9 bases had no gene match. The germline CDR1 and CDR2 sequences are LGHNA and YNFKEQ. CDR3 length: 17 amino acids. CDR3 in amino acids: CASSQDSVTGLNQPQHF. CDR3 in DNA: TGTGCCAGCAGCCAAGATAGTGTGACAGGGTTGAATCAGCCCCAGCATTTT.

This chain joins TRBV30 and TRBJ2-3, with 10 positions matching TRBD2. This CDR3 has 15 amino acids. Germline V gives CDR1 GTSNPN, CDR2 SVGIG (reference sequence). V trimming: 0 bases; J trimming: 5 bases; junction bases outside the gene matches: 5. The CDR3 protein is CAWSVRSGGVDTQYF. For the CDR3, the DNA is TGTGCCTGGAGTGTACGCAGCGGGGGGGTAGATACGCAGTATTTT. Filled out from reference TRBV30 and TRBJ2-3, the complete variable domain reads SQTIHQWPATLVQPVGSPLSLECTVEGTSNPNLYWYRQAAGRGLQLLFYSVGIGQISSEVPQNLSASRPQDRQFILSSKKLLLSDSGFYLCAWSVRSGGVDTQYFGPGTRLTVL.

Only one count was recorded for this clone. The chain joins TRBV27 to TRBJ2-3; D remains unclear. CDR1 MNHEY and CDR2 SMNVEV come from the germline V gene (reference sequence). Trimming removed 0 bases from V and 6 bases from J, with 4 bases in between. The CDR3 loop spans 12 amino acids. The CDR3 region has the DNA TGTGCCAGCAGTTTATCGAGGGATACGCAGTATTTT. It encodes CASSLSRDTQYF.

This chain uses TRBV6-1 with TRBJ2-5, with TRBD1 matching over 8 bases. The DNA end lines up better with TRBJ2-7; the J call may be wrong. CDR1 is MNHNS and CDR2 is SASEGT in the germline V gene. The CDR3 is 19 residues long. The CDR3 region is CASSDGGQGLNVIIYEQYF. The CDR3 DNA follows: TGTGCCAGCAGTGACGGAGGACAGGGTCTTAATGTGATCATCTACGAGCAGTACTTC.

The CDR3: CASNGGSGTDTQYF. In nucleotides, the CDR3 is TGTGCCAGCAACGGGGGGAGCGGCACAGATACGCAGTATTTT. This sequence joins TRBV2 and TRBJ2-3; 7 bases line up with TRBD2. The V gene end was trimmed by 7 bases and the J gene end by 1 base; junction bases not matched to a gene: 5. Germline loops: CDR1 SNHLY, CDR2 FYNNEI. The CDR3 is 14 residues long.

J is TRBJ2-3 and V is TRBV4-1; 7 nucleotides match TRBD1. The V gene's germline CDR1 is MGHRA and CDR2 YSYEKL. V shed 6 bases and J 6 bases; nucleotides not matched to a gene: 6. There are 13 residues in the CDR3. Written as DNA, the CDR3 is TGCGCCAGCAGGACAGGGCCACAGGATACGCAGTATTTT. This gives the protein CASRTGPQDTQYF.

The gene calls are TRBV11-2 and TRBJ2-7; tentatively, D is TRBD2 (6 bases). This CDR3 region has 15 residues. CDR1 and CDR2 from the germline V gene are SGHAT and FQNNGV. Trimming cost V 1 base and J 3 bases, with 13 bases left between them. This CDR3 is CASSLGYGSGYEQYF. The CDR3, as DNA: TGTGCCAGCAGCTTAGGGTACGGGAGCGGCTACGAGCAGTACTTC. Variable domain in full (rest from reference TRBV11-2 and TRBJ2-7): EAGVAQSPRYKIIEKRQSVAFWCNPISGHATLYWYQQILGQGPKLLIQFQNNGVVDDSQLPKDRFSAERLKGVDSTLKIQPAKLEDSAVYLCASSLGYGSGYEQYFGPGTRLTVT.

This chain uses TRBV5-6 with TRBJ2-2, with D possibly TRBD2 on 5 matching bases. The germline V and J ends were trimmed by 4 bases and 0 bases, with 16 bases remaining between them. The V gene's germline CDR1 is SGHDT and CDR2 YYEEEE. CDR3 length equals 17 residues. CDR3 residues: CASSRPERFANTGELFF. The CDR3, as DNA: TGTGCCAGCAGCCGTCCGGAGCGGTTCGCGAACACCGGGGAGCTGTTTTTT.

The CDR3 nucleotides read TGTGCCAGCAGCCAAGATCGTTCGGACAGGGCCCGCGAGCAGTACTTC. Encoded protein: CASSQDRSDRAREQYF. The chain combines TRBV14 with TRBJ2-7; 8 positions match TRBD1. Unmatched junction bases numbered 10, after V lost 0 bases and J lost 6 bases. Germline CDR1 SGHDN, CDR2 FVKESK. The CDR3 length is 16 residues.